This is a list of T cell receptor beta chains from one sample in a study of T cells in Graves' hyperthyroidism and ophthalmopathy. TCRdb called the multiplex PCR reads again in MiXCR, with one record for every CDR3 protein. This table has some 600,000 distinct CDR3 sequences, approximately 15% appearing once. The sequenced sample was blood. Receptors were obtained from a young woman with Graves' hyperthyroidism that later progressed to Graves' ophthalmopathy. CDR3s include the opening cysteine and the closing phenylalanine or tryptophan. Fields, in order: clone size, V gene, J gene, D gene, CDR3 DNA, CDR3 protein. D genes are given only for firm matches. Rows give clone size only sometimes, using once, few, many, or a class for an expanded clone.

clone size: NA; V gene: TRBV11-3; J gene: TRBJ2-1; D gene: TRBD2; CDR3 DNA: TGTGCCAGCAGCTTAGTTGTCAGCGGGACTGAGCAGTTCTTC; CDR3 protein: CASSLVVSGTEQFF
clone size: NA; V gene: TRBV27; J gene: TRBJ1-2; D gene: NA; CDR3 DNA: TGTGCCAGCAGTTTTGGCAGGGGTTGGGGCTACACCTTC; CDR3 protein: CASSFGRGWGYTF
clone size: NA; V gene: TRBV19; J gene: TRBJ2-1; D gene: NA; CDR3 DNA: TGTGCCAGTAGTATCTCCACAGGGCCCTACAATGAGCAGTTCTTC; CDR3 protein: CASSISTGPYNEQFF
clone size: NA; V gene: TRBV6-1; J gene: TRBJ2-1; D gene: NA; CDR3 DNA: TGTGCCAGCAGTCCCCGGACGGTGAGCTCCTACAATGAGCAGTTCTTC; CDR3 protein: CASSPRTVSSYNEQFF
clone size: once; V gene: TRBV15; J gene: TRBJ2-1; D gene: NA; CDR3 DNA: TGTGCCACCAGCAGAGTAGGTACGGGAGCTAGGGACAATGAGCAGTTCTTC; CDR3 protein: CATSRVGTGARDNEQFF
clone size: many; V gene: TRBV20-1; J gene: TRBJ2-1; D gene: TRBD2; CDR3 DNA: TGCAGTGCCGTAACGGCGGGAGGGGTTGGGTACAATGAGCAGTTCTTC; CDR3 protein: CSAVTAGGVGYNEQFF
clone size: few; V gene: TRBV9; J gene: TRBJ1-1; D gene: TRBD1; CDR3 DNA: TGTGCCAGCAGCACTAGGACAGGGGAGAGCGCAGCTTTCTTT; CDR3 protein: CASSTRTGESAAFF
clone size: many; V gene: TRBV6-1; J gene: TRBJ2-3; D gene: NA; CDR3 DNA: TGTGCCAGCAGTGGTCGGGCGAGTCCGTACACAGATACGCAGTATTTT; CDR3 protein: CASSGRASPYTDTQYF
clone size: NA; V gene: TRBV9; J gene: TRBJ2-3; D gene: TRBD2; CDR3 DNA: TGTGCCAGCAGTGGGACTAGCGGGTATGGGGATACGCAGTATTTT; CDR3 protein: CASSGTSGYGDTQYF
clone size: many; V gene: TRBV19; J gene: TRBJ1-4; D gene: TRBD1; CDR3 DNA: TGTGCCAGTCTAAAACGGGACAGGAGTTACGATGAAAAACTGTTTTTT; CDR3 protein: CASLKRDRSYDEKLFF
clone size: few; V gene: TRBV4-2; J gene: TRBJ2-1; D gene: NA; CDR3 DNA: TGTGCCAGCAGCCAAGCGGGGACGGGGGATGAGCAGTTCTTC; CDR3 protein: CASSQAGTGDEQFF
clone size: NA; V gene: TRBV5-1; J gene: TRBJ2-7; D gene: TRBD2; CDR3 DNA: TGCGCCAGCCGCACCGGGGGGGGCGAGCAGTACTTC; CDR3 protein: CASRTGGGEQYF
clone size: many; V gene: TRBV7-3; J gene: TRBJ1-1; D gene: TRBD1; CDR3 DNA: TGTGCCAGCAGCTCCCGACAGGGACCTAACACTGAAGCTTTCTTT; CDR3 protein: CASSSRQGPNTEAFF